These T cell receptor beta chains were read from a single sample in a study of blood T cell repertoires in COVID-19. Generated by immunoSEQ multiplex PCR, the TCRdb table keeps only in-frame clones and is missing some. This sample yields 150,000 to 200,000 clones, of which just over 85% are seen a single time; 9% belongs to the top ten. Sequencing was done on a sample of PBMCs or T cells enriched from blood (not recorded which). The receptors originated from a woman aged 18-35 years who had recovered from COVID-19. CDR3s include the opening cysteine and the closing phenylalanine or tryptophan. Fields, in order: CDR3 protein, CDR3 DNA, J gene, clone size, D gene, V gene. A D gene is named only where the DNA matches it firmly. Some rows mark clone size as missing; the rest say once, few, many or name a class of expanded clone.

CDR3 protein: CASVWDSDLNEQFF; CDR3 DNA: TGTGCCAGCGTCTGGGACTCGGACCTCAATGAGCAGTTCTTC; J gene: TRBJ2-1; clone size: NA; D gene: NA; V gene: TRBV2
CDR3 protein: CASSRNSGNTDTQYF; CDR3 DNA: TGTGCCAGCAGCAGGAATAGCGGGAACACAGATACGCAGTATTTT; J gene: TRBJ2-3; clone size: NA; D gene: TRBD2; V gene: TRBV27
CDR3 protein: CASSPRDRNYGYTF; CDR3 DNA: TGTGCCAGCAGCCCCCGGGACAGAAACTATGGCTACACCTTC; J gene: TRBJ1-2; clone size: few; D gene: TRBD1; V gene: TRBV9
CDR3 protein: CASSVIHGYTEAFF; CDR3 DNA: TGTGCCAGCAGCGTGATCCACGGGTACACTGAAGCTTTCTTT; J gene: TRBJ1-1; clone size: once; D gene: NA; V gene: TRBV9
CDR3 protein: CASTTGDYGYTF; CDR3 DNA: TGTGCCAGCACCACCGGGGACTATGGCTACACCTTC; J gene: TRBJ1-2; clone size: NA; D gene: NA; V gene: TRBV28
CDR3 protein: CASSDRGGTYNEQFF; CDR3 DNA: TGCGCCAGCAGTGATCGGGGGGGAACCTACAATGAGCAGTTCTTC; J gene: TRBJ2-1; clone size: NA; D gene: TRBD2; V gene: TRBV10-2
CDR3 protein: CSVAGGGVNYGYTF; CDR3 DNA: TGCAGCGTTGCCGGTGGCGGGGTTAACTATGGCTACACCTTC; J gene: TRBJ1-2; clone size: once; D gene: NA; V gene: TRBV29-1
CDR3 protein: CASSAEAGGYNEQFF; CDR3 DNA: TGCGCCAGCAGTGCGGAAGCGGGGGGATACAATGAGCAGTTCTTC; J gene: TRBJ2-1; clone size: NA; D gene: TRBD2; V gene: TRBV10-2
CDR3 protein: CASRLASPYRHSYEQYF; CDR3 DNA: TGTGCAAGTCGCTTAGCCTCCCCCTACCGCCACTCCTACGAGCAGTACTTC; J gene: TRBJ2-7; clone size: NA; D gene: NA; V gene: TRBV12-2
CDR3 protein: CASSLAGVANEKLFF; CDR3 DNA: TGTGCCAGCAGTTTGGCGGGGGTGGCTAATGAAAAACTGTTTTTT; J gene: TRBJ1-4; clone size: NA; D gene: NA; V gene: TRBV28
CDR3 protein: CASSTGFGTEAFF; CDR3 DNA: TGTGCCAGCTCGACGGGGTTTGGCACTGAAGCTTTCTTT; J gene: TRBJ1-1; clone size: NA; D gene: NA; V gene: TRBV7-3
CDR3 protein: CASSDFGRGPYF; CDR3 DNA: TGTGCCAGCAGCGACTTTGGCAGGGGCCCTTACTTC; J gene: TRBJ2-7; clone size: NA; D gene: NA; V gene: TRBV3-1/TRBV3-2
CDR3 protein: CAWSVRSMNTEAFF; CDR3 DNA: TGTGCCTGGAGTGTTCGGAGTATGAACACTGAAGCTTTCTTT; J gene: TRBJ1-1; clone size: NA; D gene: NA; V gene: TRBV30
CDR3 protein: CASSKGPRGNTEAFF; CDR3 DNA: TGTGCCAGCAGCAAGGGACCCAGGGGGAACACTGAAGCTTTCTTT; J gene: TRBJ1-1; clone size: NA; D gene: NA; V gene: TRBV14
CDR3 protein: CASRLAGSTDTQYF; CDR3 DNA: TGTGCCAGCAGGCTAGCGGGAAGCACAGATACGCAGTATTTT; J gene: TRBJ2-3; clone size: NA; D gene: TRBD2; V gene: TRBV7-3